Below are 27 T cell receptor beta chains sequenced from a single sample in a study of CD8+CD57+ T cells in acquired aplastic anemia. Investigators profiled TCR beta VDJ and CDR3 from genomic DNA template. Each CDR3 protein is one row after TCRdb ran MiXCR on the reads. This table has approximately 250,000 distinct CDR3 sequences, roughly 82% appearing once. Previously, flow cytometry had revealed CD8+CD57+ cell expansion in the patients chosen for sequencing. Sequences were obtained from sorted CD4+, CD8+, or CD8+CD57+ T cells (not recorded which) from PBMCs. These receptors were obtained from a human donor with aplastic anemia.

In regard to this clonotype: This is likely a read error, given that the CDR3 carries no conserved phenylalanine or tryptophan at its end. No DNA is shown, since the ends of the CDR3 on it are uncertain; the CDR3 is the one TCRdb lists. CDR3 sequence: CASSQARGTRQD. V is TRBV7-8 and J is TRBJ2-3; the D call of TRBD2 is as the table states it, not checked on the DNA. The V gene's germline CDR1 is SGHVS and CDR2 FQNEAQ. Both ends counted, the CDR3 spans 12 residues.

V gene TRBV2 combines with J gene TRBJ2-5, with D possibly TRBD1 on 6 matching bases. The germline V gene encodes CDR1 SNHLY and CDR2 FYNNEI. There are 14 residues in the CDR3. V lost 8 bases to trimming and J lost 3 bases, with 16 bases between them. CDR3 in amino acids: CASGQGQLEETQYF. CDR3 DNA: TGTGCCAGCGGGCAGGGGCAGTTGGAAGAGACCCAGTACTTC.

This sequence joins TRBV11-3 and TRBJ2-7; 7 nucleotides agree with TRBD1. Unmatched junction bases numbered 6, after V lost 4 bases and J lost 3 bases. CDR1 SGHNT and CDR2 YENEEA come from the germline V gene. The CDR3 sequence is 14 residues long. This chain's CDR3 is CASSYYRTGYEQYF. The CDR3 DNA reads TGTGCCAGCAGCTACTATCGGACAGGCTACGAGCAGTACTTC.

The CDR3 DNA is TGTGCCAGCAGTGTGGAGTCCGAGCAGTACTTC. This gives the protein CASSVESEQYF. V is TRBV6-1 and J is TRBJ2-7; no definite D call. Trimming pared 4 bases from V and 6 bases from J, leaving 7 bases between. This CDR3 has 11 amino acids. Per germline, CDR1 MNHNS and CDR2 SASEGT.

The genes are TRBV30 and TRBJ2-1; 8 bases line up with TRBD2. The end of the DNA fits TRBJ2-3 better, so the J call may be wrong. The CDR3 runs 14 residues. Per the germline V gene, CDR1 is GTSNPN and CDR2 is SVGIG (reference sequence). The CDR3 sequence is CAWTQTGGGDEQYF. In DNA form, the CDR3 reads TGTGCCTGGACCCAGACCGGGGGGGGGGATGAGCAGTATTTT.

The chain couples TRBV7-9 to TRBJ2-1; tentative D call: TRBD1 (6 bases). CDR3 length: 11 residues. Germline V gene sequence: CDR1 SEHNR, CDR2 FQNEAQ (reference sequence). V dropped 11 bases and J dropped 8 bases, with 13 bases sitting between them. The CDR3 region is CAPEGVDEQFF. CDR3 nucleotides: TGTGCCCCCGAGGGGGTTGATGAGCAGTTCTTC.

The chain joins TRBV6-5 to TRBJ1-1; D gene ambiguous. V lost 4 bases and J 8 bases, leaving 14 bases between the germline ends. The CDR3 covers 13 residues. The germline V gene encodes CDR1 MNHEY and CDR2 SVGAGI. As DNA, the CDR3 is TGTGCCAGCAGTTTAACAGAGACCAACGAAGCTTTCTTT. It specifies CASSLTETNEAFF.

This clonotype was seen only once. J is TRBJ2-7 and V is TRBV9, with no clear D. The germline gives CDR1 SGDLS, CDR2 YYNGEE. The V end was cut by 4 bases, the J end by 3 bases, with 11 bases between. The CDR3 has 13 amino acids. CDR3 nucleotides: TGTGCCAGCAGCTTAATGGACGGCTACGAGCAGTACTTC. The encoded protein is CASSLMDGYEQYF.

The chain couples TRBV2 to TRBJ2-7; D call uncertain. Trimming took off 5 bases at V and 2 bases at J, with 7 bases between the two ends. Per germline, CDR1 SNHLY and CDR2 FYNNEI. The CDR3 extends over 12 amino acids. In nucleotides, the CDR3 is TGTGCCAGCAGTTCACGGCCCTACGAGCAGTACTTC. As protein: CASSSRPYEQYF.

The V and J genes are TRBV7-2 and TRBJ2-5; 7 bases match TRBD2. The J segment lost 1 base and the V segment lost 3 bases, leaving 2 bases of the junction unmatched. Germline V gene sequence: CDR1 SGHTA, CDR2 FQGNSA. The CDR3 is 14 residues long. The chain's CDR3 is CASSLSGAQETQYF. The CDR3 coding sequence is TGTGCCAGCAGCTTGAGCGGGGCCCAAGAGACCCAGTACTTC.

The J gene is TRBJ1-5, the V gene TRBV10-3, with TRBD1 matching over 10 bases. Germline V gene data show CDR1 as ENHRY and CDR2 as SYGVKD. The CDR3 runs to 16 residues. Germline trimming cut 4 bases from V and 2 bases from J; bases unmatched to any gene: 5. The CDR3: CAISAGTGVGNQPQHF. DNA of the CDR3: TGTGCCATCAGTGCCGGGACAGGGGTTGGCAATCAGCCCCAGCATTTT.

The rearrangement links TRBV7-9 to TRBJ1-1, with a possible D match to TRBD1 (5 bases). This CDR3 is 15 amino acids long. Germline CDR1 SEHNR, CDR2 FQNEAQ (reference sequence). V lost 6 bases to trimming and J lost 14 bases, with 28 bases between them. DNA of the CDR3: TGTGCCAGCAGTCTAGCGGGGGGGGGGACCCAGTACTTCTTCTTT. It encodes CASSLAGGGTQYFFF.

V and J are TRBV7-8 and TRBJ2-6; tentatively, D is TRBD2 (6 bases). CDR1 is SGHVS and CDR2 is FQNEAQ in the germline V gene. The CDR3 is 16 amino acids. V lost 2 bases, J lost 15 bases, and 23 bases lay in between. This CDR3 is CASSLHPDGGAHSLTF. CDR3 bases: TGTGCCAGCAGCTTACATCCAGACGGGGGAGCCCATTCCCTGACTTTC. Supplemented by reference TRBV7-8 and TRBJ2-6, the full variable domain reads GAGVSQSPRYKVAKRGQDVALRCDPISGHVSLFWYQQALGQGPEFLTYFQNEAQLDKSGLPSDRFFAERPEGSVSTLKIQRTQQEDSAVYLCASSLHPDGGAHSLTFGAGSRLTVL.

The CDR3 nucleotides read TGTGCCAGCAGCTCATTGGAGGCCGAGACCCAGTACTTC. The encoded protein is CASSSLEAETQYF. The genes are TRBV5-5 and TRBJ2-5; D may be TRBD2 (5 bases). This CDR3 has 13 amino acids. Germline V gives CDR1 SGHKS, CDR2 YYEKEE (reference sequence). Trimming shortened V by 3 bases and J by 5 bases, and 11 bases separated the two germline ends.

Comments on this clonotype: The conserved closing phenylalanine or tryptophan is absent in this CDR3, likely reflecting a read error. It is unclear where the CDR3 begins or ends on the DNA, so no DNA is shown, and the CDR3 is as TCRdb lists it. This CDR3 is CASSLQGDGLVYG. The chain joins TRBV7-3 to TRBJ1-1; TRBD1, the table's D call, lacks a check against the DNA. The CDR3 extends over 13 residues, inclusive of both ends. The germline V gene has CDR1 SGHTA and CDR2 FQGTGA.

Concerning this clonotype: The CDR3 end shows no conserved phenylalanine or tryptophan, and so a read error is likely. CDR3 in amino acids: CASGGWDEDSYEQYL. The CDR3 nucleotides read TGTGCCAGCGGCGGGTGGGATGAAGACTCCTACGAGCAGTACTTA. The chain uses TRBV2 and TRBJ2-7; tentative D call: TRBD2 (5 bases). The germline gives CDR1 SNHLY, CDR2 FYNNEI. The CDR3 consists of 15 residues. Trimming pared 8 bases from V and 0 bases from J, leaving 17 bases between.

Of note for this clonotype: The junction departs from the called germline gene at one end, perhaps through a read error. The chain joins TRBV24-1 to TRBJ1-1; tentative D call: TRBD1 (5 bases). The V gene's germline CDR1 is KGHDR and CDR2 SFDVKD. The CDR3 length is 14 residues. CDR3 nucleotides: TGTGCCAGCAGTGATTCGGGGGTACTGGGGGAAGCTTGCTTT. The encoded protein is CASSDSGVLGEACF.

This clonotype has just a few counts. V is TRBV11-3 and J is TRBJ2-5, with 7 bases matching TRBD2. Unmatched junction bases numbered 6, after V lost 4 bases and J lost 4 bases. The CDR3 runs to 14 residues. Germline V lookup: CDR1 SGHNT, CDR2 YENEEA. The CDR3 loop is CASSSTSWGETQYF. The CDR3, as DNA: TGTGCCAGCAGCTCGACTAGCTGGGGAGAGACCCAGTACTTC.

This clonotype was seen only a few times. The chain is built from TRBV19 and TRBJ2-1; TRBD2 is a possible D gene (6 bases). The V end was cut by 6 bases, the J end by 8 bases, with 23 bases between. Per the germline V gene, CDR1 is LNHDA and CDR2 is SQIVND (reference sequence). This CDR3 has 16 amino acids. The CDR3 is CASSMGSGNGQDEQFF. CDR3 nucleotide sequence: TGTGCCAGTAGCATGGGTAGCGGAAACGGTCAGGATGAGCAGTTCTTC.

Concerning this clonotype itself: The DNA is omitted, as the CDR3 cannot be located on it reliably, and the CDR3 follows TCRdb's listing. The chain is built from TRBV9 and TRBJ1-2. Germline V gene lookup returns CDR1 SGDLS and CDR2 YYNGEE. The CDR3 comprises 14 residues, both ends counted. This CDR3 is CASGEAGNIQYFAF.

The chain recombines TRBV2 with TRBJ2-1, with 8 bases identical to TRBD2. Trimming cost V 6 bases and J 12 bases; bases outside gene matches: 16. The CDR3 sequence is 15 residues long. The germline CDR1 and CDR2 sequences are SNHLY and FYNNEI. The CDR3 nucleotides read TGTGCCAGCAGGGAGGGAAGCGGGAGAGGGAATTGGCAGTTCTTC. Translating gives CASREGSGRGNWQFF. The entire variable domain, with the rest obtained from reference TRBV2 and TRBJ2-1, is as follows: EPEVTQTPSHQVTQMGQEVILRCVPISNHLYFYWYRQILGQKVEFLVSFYNNEISEKSEIFDDQFSVERPDGSNFTLKIRSTKLEDSAMYFCASREGSGRGNWQFFGPGTRLTVL.

In regard to this clonotype: One end of the junction is discordant with germline, which a read error may explain. The chain carries TRBV7-3 and TRBJ2-3, with D perhaps TRBD2 (6 bases). Germline assignment: CDR1 SGHTA and CDR2 FQGTGA. CDR3 size: 13 residues. The CDR3 DNA is TGTGCCAGCGGGGACGGGGGTACCGATACGCCGCATTTT. This sequence encodes CASGDGGTDTPHF.

Concerning this clonotype itself: Since no conserved phenylalanine or tryptophan closes the CDR3, a read error is the likely cause. Because the CDR3's place on the DNA is in doubt, the DNA is left out and the CDR3 is given as listed by TCRdb. The V and J genes are TRBV7-8 and TRBJ1-2. Termini included, the CDR3 measures 12 amino acids. Germline V gene data show CDR1 as SGHVS and CDR2 as FQNEAQ. The CDR3 here is CASSLAGDRYTY.

In its sample, this clonotype was seen a few times. Since the CDR3 does not end with the conserved phenylalanine or tryptophan, this likely comes from a read error. The DNA is left out, because the CDR3 cannot be placed on it with certainty; the CDR3 is given as TCRdb lists it. This sequence joins TRBV7-2 and TRBJ2-3; the table's TRBD1 call for D was not verified on the DNA. The germline V gene encodes CDR1 SGHTA and CDR2 FQGNSA. The CDR3 extends over 13 residues, inclusive of both ends. CDR3 protein: CASSLGGEGYTFG.

This sequence joins TRBV28 and TRBJ1-6, with TRBD1 identical over 9 bases. The germline CDR1 and CDR2 sequences are MDHEN and SYDVKM. This CDR3 is built from 14 residues. After removal of 6 bases from V and 9 bases from J, the junction contained 6 bases not matched to a gene. As DNA, the CDR3 is TGTGCCAGCAGGGAGGACAGGGGCAGTTCACCCCTCCACTTT. Its translation: CASREDRGSSPLHF.

The rearrangement joins TRBV19 to TRBJ2-2; the match to TRBD2 covers 7 bases. The DNA end lines up better with TRBJ2-1; the J call may be wrong. CDR1 and CDR2 from the germline V gene are LNHDA and SQIVND (reference sequence). This CDR3 spans 15 amino acids. CDR3 sequence: CASSIASGSTKEQFF. In DNA form, the CDR3 reads TGTGCCAGTAGTATAGCTAGCGGATCCACCAAGGAGCAGTTCTTC.

This chain uses TRBV7-2 with TRBJ2-5; possible D gene TRBD2, 5 bases. The germline V gene has CDR1 SGHTA and CDR2 FQGNSA. With 5 bases removed from V and 3 bases from J, the gap between germline ends came to 22 bases. The CDR3 length is 17 residues. The CDR3 DNA is TGTGCCAGCAGCCCCGCCGACTATGGGCTTCCTAAAGAGACCCAGTACTTC. Translated, it gives CASSPADYGLPKETQYF.